The T cell receptor beta chain under discussion was sequenced for a study of OX40 agonist ivuxolimab in advanced cancers. Study findings and constraints: Low clonal expansion, among the lowest seen, marked partial responders at 0.1-3.0 mg/kg. Nonresponders, in some cases, also had low normalized T-cell clonal expansion.

Sequencing was performed with immunoSEQ multiplex PCR; in TCRdb, only in-frame clones are kept and a portion is missing. The repertoire holds under 80,000 clones, with 70% to 90% as singletons. On this clone: The antigen is undetermined.

Source: CD4+ or CD8+ T cells sorted from blood, taken in a trial of the OX40 agonist ivuxolimab. This sequence originates from an adult with an advanced solid tumor such as melanoma, head and neck, liver or kidney cancer.

For the CDR3, the DNA is TGTGCCAGCAGCTTAGACCGATACTCCTACGAGCAGTACTTC. Its protein product is CASSLDRYSYEQYF. The chain has TRBV7-2 and TRBJ2-7, with D uncertain. V gave up 1 base and J gave up 0 bases, with 7 bases separating them. CDR1 SGHTA and CDR2 FQGNSA come from the germline V gene. CDR3 length equals 14 residues.